These T cell receptor beta chains were read from a single sample in a study of response to subunit inactivated influenza vaccine. Via MiXCR, TCRdb re-called the RT-PCR reads, giving one row per CDR3 protein. In the table there are about 540,000 distinct CDR3 sequences, roughly 25% of which are singletons. Separately, the same data were catalogued under a study of T cells expressing NK-cell markers.

The sequenced sample was CD4+ T cells sorted from PBMCs, obtained 12 days after vaccination. The origin of the receptors is a man aged 50 or older who received an inactivated influenza vaccine. The CDR3 runs from the conserved cysteine through the conserved F or W. The D gene is left open where the match is weak. A row's size may be missing; if present it is once, few, many or a size class.

v_gene	abundance	d_gene	j_gene	CDR3aa	CDR3nt
TRBV24-1	few	.	TRBJ1-5	CATSDSGVLSNQPQHF	TGTGCCACCAGTGACTCTGGGGTATTAAGCAATCAGCCCCAGCATTTT
TRBV20-1	.	.	TRBJ2-1	CSARTVPYNEQFF	TGCAGTGCTAGAACTGTCCCCTACAATGAGCAGTTCTTC
TRBV5-1	many	.	TRBJ2-1	CASSSTAFNEQFF	TGCGCCAGCAGCTCGACAGCCTTCAATGAGCAGTTCTTC
TRBV3-1	few	.	TRBJ2-3	CASSFGALGGTDTQYF	TGTGCCAGCAGCTTCGGGGCCTTGGGAGGCACAGATACGCAGTATTTT
TRBV20-1	few	.	TRBJ2-7	CSAREEGYRAYEQYF	TGCAGTGCTAGAGAGGAGGGCTACAGGGCCTACGAGCAGTACTTC
TRBV29-1	few	.	TRBJ2-1	CSARGGTSRGDEQFF	TGCAGCGCCCGGGGCGGGACCTCCCGCGGCGATGAGCAGTTCTTC
TRBV5-5	.	.	TRBJ2-5	CASSLGSYRVGETQYF	TGTGCCAGCAGCTTGGGAAGTTACAGGGTTGGAGAGACCCAGTACTTC
TRBV7-2	many	.	TRBJ2-5	CASTVTTGETQYF	TGTGCCAGCACCGTTACTACTGGGGAGACCCAGTACTTC
TRBV9	many	.	TRBJ2-3	CASSTRGVPLTDTQYF	TGTGCCAGCAGCACCCGAGGGGTCCCGCTTACAGATACGCAGTATTTT
TRBV6-2/TRBV6-3	.	.	TRBJ1-5	CASSYGRAARPQHF	TGTGCCAGCAGTTACGGCAGGGCCGCCAGGCCCCAGCATTTT